This T cell receptor (beta chain) was recorded in a study of a mutant IDH1 vaccine in newly diagnosed glioma. Background on the study: Beginning 4-6 weeks after radiotherapy alone, or with temozolomide cycles, vaccination took place.

As for time point: week 35, safety follow-up. In every dose of vaccine, 300 ug of mutant IDH1 20-mer peptide was given alongside topical imiquimod. This CDR3 is built from 14 residues. Germline values: CDR1 SNHLY, CDR2 FYNNEI. V gave up 4 bases and J gave up 4 bases, with 13 bases separating them. This clone has only a few counts. The antigen is unknown. Clones were read by immunoSEQ multiplex PCR, and TCRdb kept only the in-frame ones, dropping some. The data show 40,000 to 55,000 clones, with around four fifths seen just once and approximately 6.8% held by the top ten. The clonotype comes from a middle-aged man with glioma. The source material was PBMCs, sampled from a glioma patient whose treatment included an IDH1 peptide vaccine. The chain combines TRBV2 with TRBJ2-5, with D hard to call. The CDR3, as DNA: TGTGCCAGCAGTGTGGCGCGGTTAGGAGAGACCCAGTACTTC. This sequence encodes CASSVARLGETQYF.